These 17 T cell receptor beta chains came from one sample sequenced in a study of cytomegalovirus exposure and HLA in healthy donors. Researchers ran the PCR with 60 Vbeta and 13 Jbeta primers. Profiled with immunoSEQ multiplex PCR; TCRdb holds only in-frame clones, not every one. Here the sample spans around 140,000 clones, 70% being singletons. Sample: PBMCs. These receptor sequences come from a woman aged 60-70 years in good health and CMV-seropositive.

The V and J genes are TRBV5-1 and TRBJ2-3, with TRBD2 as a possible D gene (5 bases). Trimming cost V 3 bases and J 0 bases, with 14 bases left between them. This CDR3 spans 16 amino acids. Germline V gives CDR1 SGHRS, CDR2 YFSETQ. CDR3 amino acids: CASSSGSGISTDTQYF. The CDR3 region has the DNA TGCGCCAGCAGCTCCGGCTCGGGGATTAGCACAGATACGCAGTATTTT. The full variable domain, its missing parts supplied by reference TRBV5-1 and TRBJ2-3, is KAGVTQTPRYLIKTRGQQVTLSCSPISGHRSVSWYQQTPGQGLQFLFEYFSETQRNKGNFPGRFSGRQFSNSRSEMNVSTLELGDSALYLCASSSGSGISTDTQYFGPGTRLTVL.

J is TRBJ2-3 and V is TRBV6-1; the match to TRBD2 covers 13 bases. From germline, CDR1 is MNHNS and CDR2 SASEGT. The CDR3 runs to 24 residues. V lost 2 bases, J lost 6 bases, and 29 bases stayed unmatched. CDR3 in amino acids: CASSEIFLVLLAGGSGSARDTQYF. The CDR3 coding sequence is TGTGCCAGCAGTGAAATATTCCTTGTCCTACTAGCGGGAGGGAGTGGTTCCGCGCGGGATACGCAGTATTTT.

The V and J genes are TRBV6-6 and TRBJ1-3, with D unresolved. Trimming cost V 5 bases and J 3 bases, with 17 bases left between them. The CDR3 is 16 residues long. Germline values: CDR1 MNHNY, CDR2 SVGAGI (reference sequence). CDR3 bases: TGTGCCAGCAGTCCCGAGGACGGGGTATTTGGAAACACCATATATTTT. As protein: CASSPEDGVFGNTIYF.

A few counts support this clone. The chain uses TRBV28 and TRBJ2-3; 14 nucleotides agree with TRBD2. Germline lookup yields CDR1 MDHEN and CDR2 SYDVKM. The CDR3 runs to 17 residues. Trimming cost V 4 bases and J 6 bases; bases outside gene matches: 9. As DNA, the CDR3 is TGTGCCAGCAGTTCTTTTAAGGGACTAGCGGGAGCGGATACGCAGTATTTT. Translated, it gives CASSSFKGLAGADTQYF.

The CDR3 spells CASSLEGAPYNEQFF. CDR3 bases: TGCGCCAGCAGCTTGGAGGGGGCACCGTACAATGAGCAGTTCTTC. The genes are TRBV5-1 and TRBJ2-1, with 7 bases fitting TRBD1. Germline V gives CDR1 SGHRS, CDR2 YFSETQ. CDR3 length: 15 amino acids. After removal of 0 bases from V and 4 bases from J, the junction contained 4 bases not matched to a gene.

CDR3 sequence (DNA): TGTGCCAGCAGTTTGTTTGGAGGAATGTACAATGAGCAGTTCTTC. Translated, it gives CASSLFGGMYNEQFF. The chain has TRBV28 and TRBJ2-1; maybe TRBD2 (5 bases). V lost 3 bases and J 4 bases, leaving 13 bases between the germline ends. The germline V gene encodes CDR1 MDHEN and CDR2 SYDVKM. The CDR3 contains 15 residues. The variable domain in full, completed from reference TRBV28 and TRBJ2-1, reads DVKVTQSSRYLVKRTGEKVFLECVQDMDHENMFWYRQDPGLGLRLIYFSYDVKMKEKGDIPEGYSVSREKKERFSLILESASTNQTSMYLCASSLFGGMYNEQFFGPGTRLTVL.

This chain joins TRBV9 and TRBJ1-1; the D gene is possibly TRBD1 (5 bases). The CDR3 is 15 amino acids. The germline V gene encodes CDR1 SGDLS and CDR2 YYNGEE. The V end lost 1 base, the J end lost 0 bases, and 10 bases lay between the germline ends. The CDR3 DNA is TGTGCCAGCAGCGTACAAACGGGGGTGAACACTGAAGCTTTCTTT. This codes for CASSVQTGVNTEAFF.

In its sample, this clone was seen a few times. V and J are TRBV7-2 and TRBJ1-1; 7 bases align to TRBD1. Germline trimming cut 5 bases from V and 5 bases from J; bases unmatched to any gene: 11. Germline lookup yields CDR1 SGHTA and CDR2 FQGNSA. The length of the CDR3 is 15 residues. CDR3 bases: TGTGCCAGCAGCCTTCTAGGACAGGCCGTAACTGAAGCTTTCTTT. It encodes CASSLLGQAVTEAFF. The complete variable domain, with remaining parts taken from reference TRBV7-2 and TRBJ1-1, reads GAGVSQSPSNKVTEKGKDVELRCDPISGHTALYWYRQSLGQGLEFLIYFQGNSAPDKSGLPSDRFSAERTGGSVSTLTIQRTQQEDSAVYLCASSLLGQAVTEAFFGQGTRLTVV.

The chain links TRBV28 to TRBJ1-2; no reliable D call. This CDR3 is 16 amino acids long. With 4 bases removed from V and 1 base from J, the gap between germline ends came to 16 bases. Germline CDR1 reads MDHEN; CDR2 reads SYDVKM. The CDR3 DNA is TGTGCCAGCAGTTCTTGGGCACAAGATTATAACTATGGCTACACCTTC. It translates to CASSSWAQDYNYGYTF.

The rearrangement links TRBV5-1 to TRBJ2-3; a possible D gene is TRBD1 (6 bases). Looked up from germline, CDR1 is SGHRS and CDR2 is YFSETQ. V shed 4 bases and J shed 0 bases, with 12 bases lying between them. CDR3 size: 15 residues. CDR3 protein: CASSRTGPSTDTQYF. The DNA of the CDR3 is TGCGCCAGCAGCCGTACAGGGCCTAGCACAGATACGCAGTATTTT. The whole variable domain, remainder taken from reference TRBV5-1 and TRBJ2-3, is KAGVTQTPRYLIKTRGQQVTLSCSPISGHRSVSWYQQTPGQGLQFLFEYFSETQRNKGNFPGRFSGRQFSNSRSEMNVSTLELGDSALYLCASSRTGPSTDTQYFGPGTRLTVL.

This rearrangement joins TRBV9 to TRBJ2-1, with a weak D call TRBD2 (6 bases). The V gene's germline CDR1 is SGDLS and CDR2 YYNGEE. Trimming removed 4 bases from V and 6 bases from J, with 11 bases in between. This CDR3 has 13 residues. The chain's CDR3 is CASSRGTANEQFF. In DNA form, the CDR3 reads TGTGCCAGCAGCCGCGGGACCGCCAATGAGCAGTTCTTC.

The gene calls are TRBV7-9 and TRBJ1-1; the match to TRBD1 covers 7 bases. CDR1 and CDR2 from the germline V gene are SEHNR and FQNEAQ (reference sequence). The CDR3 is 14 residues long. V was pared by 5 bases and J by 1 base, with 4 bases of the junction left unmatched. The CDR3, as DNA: TGTGCCAGCAGCCCGCGACAGGGGAACACTGAAGCTTTCTTT. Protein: CASSPRQGNTEAFF.

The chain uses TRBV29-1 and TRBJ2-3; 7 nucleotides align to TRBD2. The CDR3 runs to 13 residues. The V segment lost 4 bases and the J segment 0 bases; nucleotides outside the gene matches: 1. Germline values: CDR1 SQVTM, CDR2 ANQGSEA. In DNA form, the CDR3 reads TGCAGCGTTGGGGGGGGTAGCACAGATACGCAGTATTTT. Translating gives CSVGGGSTDTQYF.

The CDR3 loop is CASSSLGGYNEQFF. The CDR3 DNA sequence: TGTGCCAGCTCATCTCTAGGTGGGTACAATGAGCAGTTCTTC. The rearrangement joins TRBV18 to TRBJ2-1; D is unclear. V dropped 5 bases and J dropped 4 bases, with 12 bases sitting between them. Germline V gene lookup returns CDR1 KGHSH and CDR2 LQKENI. The CDR3 loop spans 14 amino acids. Full variable domain (missing parts from reference TRBV18 and TRBJ2-1): NAGVMQNPRHLVRRRGQEARLRCSPMKGHSHVYWYRQLPEEGLKFMVYLQKENIIDESGMPKERFSAEFPKEGPSILRIQQVVRGDSAAYFCASSSLGGYNEQFFGPGTRLTVL.

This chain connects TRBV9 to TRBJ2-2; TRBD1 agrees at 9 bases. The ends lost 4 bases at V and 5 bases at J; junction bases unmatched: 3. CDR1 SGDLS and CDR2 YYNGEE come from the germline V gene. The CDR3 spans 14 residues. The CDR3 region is CASSRTGDTGELFF. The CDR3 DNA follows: TGTGCCAGCAGCAGGACAGGGGATACCGGGGAGCTGTTTTTT.

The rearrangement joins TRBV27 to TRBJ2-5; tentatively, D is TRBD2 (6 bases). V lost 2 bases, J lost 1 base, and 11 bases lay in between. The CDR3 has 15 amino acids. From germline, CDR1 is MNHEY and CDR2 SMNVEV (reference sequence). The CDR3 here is CASSLGGTPQETQYF. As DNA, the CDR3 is TGTGCCAGCAGTTTAGGCGGGACTCCCCAAGAGACCCAGTACTTC.

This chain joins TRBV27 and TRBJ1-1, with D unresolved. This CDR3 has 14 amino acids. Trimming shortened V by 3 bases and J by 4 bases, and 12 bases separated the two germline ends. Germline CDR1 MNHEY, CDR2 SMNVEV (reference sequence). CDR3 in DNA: TGTGCCAGCAGTTTCATGGGAGGTGGCACTGAAGCTTTCTTT. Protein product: CASSFMGGGTEAFF.